A single sample is the source of the 27 T cell receptor beta chains below, sequenced in a study of T cells after yellow fever vaccination. TCRdb passed the 5' RACE reads through MiXCR, listing each CDR3 protein once. Of 450,000 to 550,000 distinct CDR3 sequences detected, less than 25% appear once; the ten largest clones hold roughly a sixth. This sample comprised PBMCs, obtained 20 to 25 days after the first yellow fever vaccination. Receptors were obtained from a man between 18 and 29 years old who received the YFV17D yellow fever vaccine.

This clonotype has more than one count but fewer than ten. This chain joins TRBV29-1 and TRBJ2-2; possibly TRBD1 for D (6 bases). The CDR3 has 14 amino acids. Germline V CDR1 and CDR2: SQVTM, ANQGSEA. Trimming stripped 6 bases from V and 0 bases from J, with 11 bases between. The CDR3: CSVDRNANTGELFF. For the CDR3, the DNA is TGCAGCGTAGACAGGAACGCGAACACCGGGGAGCTGTTTTTT.

The chain joins TRBV4-3 to TRBJ2-7; TRBD1 matches 9 bases. This CDR3 has 15 amino acids. CDR1 is LGHNA and CDR2 is YSLEER in the germline V gene. V was clipped by 0 bases and J by 5 bases; unmatched bases: 5. This chain's CDR3 is CASSQEQGAFHEQYF. The CDR3 bases are TGCGCCAGCAGCCAAGAACAGGGGGCGTTCCACGAGCAGTACTTC.

The CDR3 DNA reads as TGTGCCAGCAGGGGCTGGGTCCACAGCGGGGGAGACCAAGAGACCCAGTACTTC. Its translation: CASRGWVHSGGDQETQYF. The rearrangement links TRBV28 to TRBJ2-5; 8 nucleotides align to TRBD2. J was trimmed by 0 bases and V by 6 bases; bases with no gene match: 15. CDR1 and CDR2 (germline): MDHEN, SYDVKM. The CDR3 is 18 residues long.

The table lists this clonotype with a few counts. The chain has TRBV2 and TRBJ1-5; unclear D gene. The CDR3 has 13 residues. Trimming pared 5 bases from V and 3 bases from J, leaving 8 bases between. Germline lookup yields CDR1 SNHLY and CDR2 FYNNEI. CDR3 DNA: TGTGCCAGCAGTTCTAGGACCAATCAGCCCCAGCATTTT. It is translated as CASSSRTNQPQHF.

The chain joins TRBV10-3 to TRBJ2-7, with a tentative D call TRBD1 (6 bases). The V gene's germline CDR1 is ENHRY and CDR2 SYGVKD. The CDR3 spans 15 residues. Trimming pared 2 bases from V and 3 bases from J, leaving 14 bases between. In DNA form, the CDR3 reads TGTGCCATCAGTGAGCCTTCACAGGGCTACTACGAGCAGTACTTC. This encodes CAISEPSQGYYEQYF.

This clonotype was seen a few times. This chain joins TRBV5-1 and TRBJ1-4; no firm D call. CDR1 is SGHRS, CDR2 YFSETQ, per germline. CDR3 length: 12 residues. Trimming left V 7 bases short and J 4 bases short, with 8 bases between. In DNA, the CDR3 is TGCGCCAGCCGGCCAAATAATGAAAAACTGTTTTTT. The encoded protein is CASRPNNEKLFF. Based on the CDR3 plus reference TRBV5-1 and TRBJ1-4, the full variable domain is KAGVTQTPRYLIKTRGQQVTLSCSPISGHRSVSWYQQTPGQGLQFLFEYFSETQRNKGNFPGRFSGRQFSNSRSEMNVSTLELGDSALYLCASRPNNEKLFFGSGTQLSVL.

The chain is built from TRBV21-1 and TRBJ1-4; the DNA was not compared with TRBD1, the D call given in the table. TRBV21-1 is a recognized pseudogene. The CDR3 is 15 amino acids. The CDR3 region has the DNA TGTGCCAGCAGTTTTCTCGGACAGGGGAATGAAAAACTGTTTTTT. Residues: CASSFLGQGNEKLFF.

The V call is TRBV27, the J call TRBJ2-7, with 9 bases fitting TRBD2. The V gene end was trimmed by 5 bases and the J gene end by 3 bases; junction bases not matched to a gene: 11. CDR3 size: 16 residues. Per the germline V gene, CDR1 is MNHEY and CDR2 is SMNVEV (reference sequence). The CDR3 bases are TGTGCCAGCAGTCCCTCCCCAGCGGGGGGCTTCTACGAGCAGTACGTC. It yields the protein CASSPSPAGGFYEQYV.

V usage is TRBV6-5 and J usage is TRBJ2-1; D tentatively fits TRBD1 or TRBD2 (5 bases each). Trimming stripped 4 bases from V and 3 bases from J, with 13 bases between. The CDR3 runs to 15 residues. CDR1 and CDR2 from the germline V gene are MNHEY and SVGAGI. The CDR3 protein is CASSSWGSGYNEQFF. In DNA form, the CDR3 reads TGTGCCAGCAGTTCCTGGGGGTCGGGCTACAATGAGCAGTTCTTC.

This clonotype was seen only a few times. V gene TRBV2 combines with J gene TRBJ1-2; D remains ambiguous. V was pared by 6 bases and J by 0 bases, with 11 bases between. The germline V gene has CDR1 SNHLY and CDR2 FYNNEI. The CDR3 extends over 14 amino acids. The CDR3 sequence is CASRIDVSNYGYTF. The CDR3 DNA sequence: TGTGCCAGCAGGATCGACGTTTCTAACTATGGCTACACCTTC.

The chain couples TRBV27 to TRBJ1-2, with D possibly matching TRBD1 (5 bases). V shed 5 bases and J shed 0 bases, with 10 bases lying between them. Germline V gene lookup returns CDR1 MNHEY and CDR2 SMNVEV (reference sequence). This CDR3 is built from 14 residues. The CDR3 nucleotides are TGTGCCAGCAGTCAGGGACGGGCTAACTATGGCTACACCTTC. This encodes CASSQGRANYGYTF.

The V gene is TRBV7-2, the J gene TRBJ2-3; TRBD2 agrees at 7 bases. The CDR3 contains 13 residues. The V gene's germline CDR1 is SGHTA and CDR2 FQGNSA. Trimming at V came to 5 bases and at J to 8 bases, leaving 7 bases not matched to a gene. CDR3 loop: CASSGQTGGTQYF. In DNA, the CDR3 is TGTGCCAGCAGCGGACAAACGGGGGGTACGCAGTATTTT.

Only a few counts were recorded for this clonotype. The chain is built from TRBV30 and TRBJ1-2; unclear D gene. Deletions cut 2 bases from V and 2 bases from J, with 3 bases between. The CDR3 has 11 amino acids. Germline V gene sequence: CDR1 GTSNPN, CDR2 SVGIG (reference sequence). CDR3 bases: TGTGCCTGGAGTCGGAACTATGGCTACACCTTC. It translates to CAWSRNYGYTF.

As to this clonotype: Mismatch with germline at one junction end may stem from a read error. J is TRBJ1-4 and V is TRBV7-6; D unresolved. Looked up from germline, CDR1 is SGHVS and CDR2 is FNYEAQ. The CDR3 length is 13 residues. CDR3 sequence: CASSLAPNEKLFF. The CDR3 nucleotides read TGTGCCAGCAGCCTAGCCCCTAATGAAAAACTGTTTTTT. The entire variable domain, with the rest obtained from reference TRBV7-6 and TRBJ1-4, is as follows: GAGVSQSPRYKVTKRGQDVALRCDPISGHVSLYWYRQALGQGPEFLTYFNYEAQQDKSGLPNDRFSAERPEGSISTLTIQRTEQRDSAMYRCASSLAPNEKLFFGSGTQLSVL.

This clonotype was observed a few times. This chain joins TRBV7-2 and TRBJ2-5; possibly TRBD1 for D (5 bases). CDR1 and CDR2 from the germline V gene are SGHTA and FQGNSA. The ends were cut back, 1 base at V and 2 bases at J, with 11 bases in the middle. The CDR3 has 15 amino acids. CDR3 in amino acids: CASSLVVAGQETQYF. The CDR3 region has the DNA TGTGCCAGCAGCTTAGTGGTGGCAGGGCAAGAGACCCAGTACTTC.

This clonotype was recorded a few times. The CDR3 is CASSQGRKRSEAFF. The CDR3 DNA sequence: TGTGCCAGCAGCCAAGGGAGGAAGAGATCTGAAGCTTTCTTT. This rearrangement joins TRBV3-1 to TRBJ1-1, with D uncertain. Between the trimmed V and J ends, which lost 1 base and 6 bases, there was a span of 12 bases. Germline loops: CDR1 LGHDT, CDR2 YNNKEL (reference sequence). CDR3 length equals 14 residues.

The chain joins TRBV2 to TRBJ1-6; tentative D call: TRBD1 (6 bases). This CDR3 has 14 residues. Looked up from germline, CDR1 is SNHLY and CDR2 is FYNNEI. Trimming shortened V by 1 base and J by 9 bases, and 10 bases separated the two germline ends. The CDR3 nucleotides are TGTGCCAGCAGTGAAGAAGGACAGTTTTCACCCCTCCACTTT. Its translation: CASSEEGQFSPLHF.

The V call is TRBV20-1, the J call TRBJ2-7, with D possibly being TRBD1 (6 bases). The V gene lost 6 bases and the J gene lost 4 bases, with 16 bases spanning the gap. This CDR3 has 13 residues. Germline V CDR1 and CDR2: DFQATT, SNEGSKA (reference sequence). CDR3 bases: TGCAGTGCAAATACCGGGACAATATACGAGCAGTACGTC. Amino acids: CSANTGTIYEQYV.

This clonotype showed up just a few times. This chain connects TRBV12-3 or TRBV12-4 to TRBJ2-2; D not resolved. The ends were cut back, 8 bases at V and 0 bases at J, with 13 bases in the middle. The CDR3 totals 15 residues. The CDR3 reads CASDLEEPNTGELFF. CDR3 nucleotide sequence: TGTGCCAGCGATCTAGAAGAACCGAACACCGGGGAGCTGTTTTTT.

This rearrangement joins TRBV4-1 to TRBJ2-1; D is uncertain. Looked up from germline, CDR1 is MGHRA and CDR2 is YSYEKL. The CDR3 extends over 12 amino acids. Trimming removed 1 base from V and 10 bases from J, with 8 bases in between. CDR3: CASSQVSREQFF. In DNA form, the CDR3 reads TGCGCCAGCAGCCAAGTTTCGAGGGAGCAGTTCTTC.

This clonotype turned up a few times. The CDR3 bases are TGTGCCAGCAGCTATAAAGCCTACGAGCAGTACTTC. As protein: CASSYKAYEQYF. The chain has TRBV11-2 and TRBJ2-7; no reliable D call. The CDR3 totals 12 residues. Germline V lookup: CDR1 SGHAT, CDR2 FQNNGV. V was pared by 4 bases and J by 2 bases, with 6 bases between.

The chain carries TRBV5-6 and TRBJ2-7, with a weak D call TRBD2 (6 bases). This CDR3 region has 13 residues. Trimming took off 4 bases at V and 9 bases at J, with 17 bases between the two ends. Germline V gene sequence: CDR1 SGHDT, CDR2 YYEEEE. This CDR3 is CASSGGTRVGQYF. The CDR3 coding sequence is TGTGCCAGCAGCGGCGGGACGAGGGTCGGGCAGTACTTC. Together with reference TRBV5-6 and TRBJ2-7, the CDR3 gives the full variable domain: DAGVTQSPTHLIKTRGQQVTLRCSPKSGHDTVSWYQQALGQGPQFIFQYYEEEERQRGNFPDRFSGHQFPNYSSELNVNALLLGDSALYLCASSGGTRVGQYFGPGTRLTVT.

This clonotype has more than one count but fewer than ten. This rearrangement joins TRBV27 to TRBJ2-7, with 7 nucleotides matching TRBD1. Trimming took 6 bases from V and 7 from J; bases not matched to a gene: 6. CDR1 and CDR2 from the germline V gene are MNHEY and SMNVEV (reference sequence). CDR3 length: 12 amino acids. CDR3 region: CASSITGEEQYF. DNA of the CDR3: TGTGCCAGCAGCATAACAGGGGAGGAGCAGTACTTC.

J is TRBJ2-7 and V is TRBV7-8; TRBD1 matches 10 bases. This CDR3 is 17 amino acids long. Per germline, CDR1 SGHVS and CDR2 FQNEAQ. V was pared by 3 bases and J by 3 bases, with 11 bases of the junction left unmatched. CDR3 DNA sequence: TGTGCCAGCAGCTTGAACCCGGGACAGGGGAACTTCTACGAGCAGTACGTC. It yields the protein CASSLNPGQGNFYEQYV.

This clonotype was seen a few times. The rearrangement joins TRBV7-8 to TRBJ1-5, with D tentatively TRBD1 (5 bases). V lost 3 bases, J lost 2 bases, and 11 bases lay in between. This CDR3 is 15 amino acids long. CDR1 is SGHVS and CDR2 is FQNEAQ in the germline V gene. The CDR3 region is CASSLREQGNQPQHF. The DNA of the CDR3 is TGTGCCAGCAGCTTGAGGGAACAGGGCAATCAGCCCCAGCATTTT.

The table lists this clonotype with a few counts. The rearrangement links TRBV4-3 to TRBJ2-1, with D possibly matching TRBD2 (6 bases). Trimming took 2 bases from V and 0 from J, leaving 11 bases between them. This CDR3 contains 16 residues. In germline, CDR1 is LGHNA, CDR2 YSLEER. For the CDR3, the DNA is TGCGCCAGCAGCCAACAGCGGGTTAGCTCCTACAATGAGCAGTTCTTC. As protein: CASSQQRVSSYNEQFF.

The CDR3 coding sequence is TGTGCCAGCAGTTTACCAGACACCTACGAGCAGTACTTC. Translating it yields CASSLPDTYEQYF. The rearrangement joins TRBV12-3 or TRBV12-4 to TRBJ2-7; no clear D gene. The CDR3 covers 13 residues. Trimming pared 2 bases from V and 2 bases from J, leaving 7 bases between.